Each of the 30 T cell receptor beta chains below was sequenced from the same sample in a study of T-cell reconstitution after alpha-beta-depleted transplantation in children. A library of TCRbeta sequences, prepared with unique molecular identifiers, was generated. TCRdb recomputed calls from the PCR reads with MiXCR, one row per CDR3 protein. The profile shows approximately 110,000 distinct CDR3 sequences, about 23% of them singletons. The sample here was PBMCs, mostly from graft donor cells, taken 180 days after TCRalphabeta/CD19-depleted stem cell transplant. The receptors here all came from a male patient under 10 years old who had a stem cell transplant for chronic granulomatous disease, so the T cells may come from the graft donor.

This clonotype has a handful of counts. The chain has TRBV4-3 and TRBJ1-1; TRBD1 matches 7 bases. J gave up 5 bases and V 0 bases, and 9 bases lay outside the gene matches. From germline, CDR1 is LGHNA and CDR2 YSLEER. The CDR3 spans 16 residues. The CDR3 region has the DNA TGCGCCAGCAGCCAAGACGTCAGGGGGTTAAGGACTGAAGCTTTCTTT. Residues: CASSQDVRGLRTEAFF.

V and J are TRBV4-2 and TRBJ2-2; D uncertain. This CDR3 comprises 14 residues. With 0 bases removed from V and 3 bases from J, the gap between germline ends came to 5 bases. The germline gives CDR1 LGHNA, CDR2 YNFKEQ. DNA for the CDR3: TGTGCCAGCAGCCAAGATATACACACCGGGGAGCTGTTTTTT. Translation: CASSQDIHTGELFF.

Only a few counts were recorded for this clonotype. The chain couples TRBV5-1 to TRBJ2-3, with 8 positions matching TRBD2. Germline assignment: CDR1 SGHRS and CDR2 YFSETQ. The CDR3 is 15 amino acids. J was trimmed by 4 bases and V by 0 bases; bases with no gene match: 4. The CDR3 sequence is CASSLERGSADTQYF. CDR3 nucleotide sequence: TGCGCCAGCAGCTTGGAGCGGGGGAGCGCAGATACGCAGTATTTT.

This clonotype was counted at least ten times. V gene TRBV6-1 combines with J gene TRBJ2-1, with TRBD2 matching over 9 bases. This CDR3 is 13 amino acids long. V was clipped by 6 bases and J by 12 bases; unmatched bases: 9. Germline CDR1 MNHNS, CDR2 SASEGT. CDR3 loop: CASRQRGAPGQFF. CDR3 coding DNA: TGTGCCAGCAGACAGCGGGGGGCCCCCGGGCAGTTCTTC.

J is TRBJ2-1 and V is TRBV12-3 or TRBV12-4; D is possibly TRBD1 (6 bases). CDR3 size: 15 residues. With 5 bases removed from V and 0 bases from J, the gap between germline ends came to 11 bases. This CDR3 reads CASSVQGRSYNEQFF. As DNA, the CDR3 is TGTGCCAGCAGTGTACAGGGACGCTCCTACAATGAGCAGTTCTTC.

CDR3 nucleotide sequence: TGTGCCACCAGCAGAGGGACAGAATACGAGCAGTACTTC. This translates into CATSRGTEYEQYF. The chain is built from TRBV15 and TRBJ2-7, with a possible D match to TRBD1 (6 bases). Germline CDR1 LNHNV, CDR2 YYDKDF (reference sequence). Trimming took off 1 base at V and 4 bases at J, with 8 bases between the two ends. The CDR3 sequence is 13 residues long.

This clonotype was found many times. The J gene is TRBJ2-7, the V gene TRBV2; the match to TRBD2 covers 9 bases. Germline CDR1 and CDR2: SNHLY and FYNNEI. This CDR3 is 12 amino acids long. The V gene end was trimmed by 6 bases and the J gene end by 12 bases; junction bases not matched to a gene: 9. CDR3 loop: CASRAGGWEGYF. DNA for the CDR3: TGTGCCAGCAGAGCGGGAGGATGGGAGGGGTACTTC.

The CDR3, as DNA: TGCGCCAGCAGCTCGGAGGGCCAAATTAGGAGCTCTGGGGCCAACGTCCTGACTTTC. Translating gives CASSSEGQIRSSGANVLTF. This chain uses TRBV5-1 with TRBJ2-6, with D possibly being TRBD2 (6 bases). This CDR3 comprises 19 residues. CDR1 and CDR2 (germline): SGHRS, YFSETQ. Trimming took off 3 bases at V and 0 bases at J, with 19 bases between the two ends.

Many counts were recorded for this clonotype. The rearrangement links TRBV7-6 to TRBJ2-7; 12 bases match TRBD2. In germline, CDR1 is SGHVS, CDR2 FNYEAQ. Trimming removed 5 bases from V and 7 bases from J; junction bases left unmatched: 9. The CDR3 loop spans 15 amino acids. CDR3 loop: CASSPRLAGEREQYF. CDR3 coding DNA: TGTGCCAGCAGCCCCCGACTAGCGGGAGAGAGAGAGCAGTACTTC. The whole variable domain, filled in from reference TRBV7-6 and TRBJ2-7, reads GAGVSQSPRYKVTKRGQDVALRCDPISGHVSLYWYRQALGQGPEFLTYFNYEAQQDKSGLPNDRFSAERPEGSISTLTIQRTEQRDSAMYRCASSPRLAGEREQYFGPGTRLTVT.

This clonotype was seen a handful of times. The chain combines TRBV7-6 with TRBJ1-1; 7 bases line up with TRBD1. This CDR3 is built from 15 residues. Per the germline V gene, CDR1 is SGHVS and CDR2 is FNYEAQ. J was trimmed by 0 bases and V by 4 bases; bases with no gene match: 5. CDR3 residues: CASSSTGTVNTEAFF. The CDR3 bases are TGTGCCAGCAGCTCAACAGGGACAGTGAACACTGAAGCTTTCTTT.

V usage is TRBV10-3 and J usage is TRBJ1-5; D is uncertain. The CDR3 length is 14 residues. Trimming removed 2 bases from V and 6 bases from J, with 11 bases in between. Germline-derived CDR1 and CDR2 are ENHRY and SYGVKD. This CDR3 reads CAISEEAGSQPQHF. As DNA, the CDR3 is TGTGCCATCAGTGAGGAGGCGGGGAGTCAGCCCCAGCATTTT.

This clonotype was found a few times. The rearrangement uses TRBV5-5 and TRBJ2-3; TRBD2 matches at 8 bases. Germline CDR1 and CDR2: SGHKS and YYEKEE (reference sequence). The trim removed 0 bases at V and 0 bases at J, leaving 6 bases unmatched. CDR3 length: 17 amino acids. This CDR3 is CASSLAPSGGSTDTQYF. In DNA form, the CDR3 reads TGTGCCAGCAGCTTGGCCCCAAGCGGGGGCAGCACAGATACGCAGTATTTT.

There are a few counts of this clonotype. The chain has TRBV12-3 or TRBV12-4 and TRBJ2-5; 7 bases map to TRBD1. Trimming took 10 bases from V and 7 from J; bases not matched to a gene: 9. The CDR3 is 12 amino acids. Here the CDR3 reads CATTTGSGTQYF. CDR3 DNA sequence: TGTGCCACAACGACAGGGTCGGGGACCCAGTACTTC.

Only a few counts were recorded for this clonotype. The chain is built from TRBV7-3 and TRBJ2-1; 7 bases agree with TRBD2. V dropped 3 bases and J dropped 5; count of bases not matched to a gene: 7. CDR3 length equals 15 residues. Germline lookup yields CDR1 SGHTA and CDR2 FQGTGA. CDR3 nucleotide sequence: TGTGCCAGCAGCTTTGTGGGGAGCGGGGACAATGAGCAGTTCTTC. This translates into CASSFVGSGDNEQFF.

This clonotype has just a few counts. The V gene is TRBV25-1, the J gene TRBJ2-7; 10 positions agree with TRBD2. V shed 1 base and J 4 bases; nucleotides not matched to a gene: 7. The CDR3 covers 16 residues. Germline V gives CDR1 MGHDK, CDR2 SYGVNS. DNA of the CDR3: TGTGCCAGCAGTGAATCCCCCCCTAGCGGGAGATACGAGCAGTACTTC. Protein: CASSESPPSGRYEQYF.

Remarks on this clonotype: Being one base from a much bigger clone, this may be a read error. The rearrangement uses TRBV28 and TRBJ2-6, with 9 bases matching TRBD1. Germline assignment: CDR1 MDHEN and CDR2 SYDVKM. CDR3 size: 16 residues. Germline trimming cut 6 bases from V and 0 bases from J; bases unmatched to any gene: 3. CDR3 sequence: CASRGQGGSGANVLTF. The CDR3 region has the DNA TGTGCCAGCAGGGGACAGGGAGGCTCTGGGGCCAACGTCCTGACTTTC.

This clonotype has at least ten counts. The chain uses TRBV29-1 and TRBJ2-1; D is unresolved. The V end was cut by 5 bases, the J end by 10 bases, with 9 bases between. The CDR3 sequence is 10 residues long. The germline V gene has CDR1 SQVTM and CDR2 ANQGSEA. In nucleotides, the CDR3 is TGCAGCGTTCCCCCCGCAGAGCAGTTCTTC. This sequence encodes CSVPPAEQFF.

This chain uses TRBV11-2 with TRBJ2-2; 7 bases fit TRBD2. Trimming at V came to 2 bases and at J to 4 bases, leaving 1 base not matched to a gene. The CDR3 runs 14 residues. Germline CDR1 and CDR2: SGHAT and FQNNGV. This chain's CDR3 is CASSLREATGELFF. Here the CDR3 DNA reads TGTGCCAGCAGCTTACGGGAGGCCACCGGGGAGCTGTTTTTT.

This clonotype was seen only once. The genes are TRBV12-3 or TRBV12-4 and TRBJ2-5; 7 bases match TRBD2. The CDR3 sequence is 18 residues long. V shed 6 bases and J 0 bases; nucleotides not matched to a gene: 16. CDR3 residues: CASSPQGLWGGNQETQYF. CDR3 coding DNA: TGTGCCAGCAGCCCCCAGGGTCTTTGGGGGGGTAACCAAGAGACCCAGTACTTC.

This chain joins TRBV6-5 and TRBJ2-1; D is tentatively TRBD1 or TRBD2 (5 bases each). The length of the CDR3 is 16 residues. Germline V gene lookup returns CDR1 MNHEY and CDR2 SVGAGI. Trimming took 4 bases from V and 3 from J, leaving 16 bases between them. CDR3 residues: CASSSPGPVDYNEQFF. CDR3 sequence (DNA): TGTGCCAGCAGTTCCCCGGGGCCGGTGGACTACAATGAGCAGTTCTTC.

The J gene is TRBJ2-1, the V gene TRBV11-2, with TRBD2 identical over 11 bases. Germline lookup yields CDR1 SGHAT and CDR2 FQNNGV. Germline trimming cut 5 bases from V and 6 bases from J; bases unmatched to any gene: 6. The CDR3 totals 15 residues. The CDR3 DNA reads as TGTGCCAGCAGCAAACTAGCGGGAGCGAGCAATGAGCAGTTCTTC. This codes for CASSKLAGASNEQFF.

The chain is built from TRBV7-2 and TRBJ1-1, with D perhaps matching TRBD1 (5 bases). V shed 5 bases and J shed 3 bases, with 10 bases lying between them. In germline, CDR1 is SGHTA, CDR2 FQGNSA. The CDR3 extends over 13 amino acids. The CDR3 nucleotides read TGTGCCAGCAGCGCAGGGAGGTACACTGAAGCTTTCTTT. It codes for CASSAGRYTEAFF.

This clonotype was detected many times. This chain connects TRBV12-3 or TRBV12-4 to TRBJ2-7, with D possibly TRBD1 on 6 matching bases. V lost 4 bases and J lost 3, with 10 bases in between. CDR3 length: 13 residues. The CDR3 DNA reads as TGTGCCAGCAGTTCCGGACAGCGCTACGAGCAGTACTTC. Its translation: CASSSGQRYEQYF.

This clonotype was seen ten or more times. The gene calls are TRBV15 and TRBJ1-1; unclear D gene. V was pared by 1 base and J by 3 bases, with 15 bases between. CDR1 is LNHNV, CDR2 YYDKDF, per germline (reference sequence). This CDR3 has 16 amino acids. The CDR3 region has the DNA TGTGCCACCAGCAGAGCCTCCGGAGTAGCGGACACTGAAGCTTTCTTT. This translates into CATSRASGVADTEAFF.

J is TRBJ2-7 and V is TRBV18, with a tentative D call TRBD2 (6 bases). CDR3 length equals 14 residues. Germline CDR1 is KGHSH and CDR2 is LQKENI. The V gene lost 3 bases and the J gene lost 0 bases, with 9 bases spanning the gap. The CDR3 DNA is TGTGCCAGCTCACCTCTTAGCGGCTCCTACGAGCAGTACTTC. As protein: CASSPLSGSYEQYF.

This clonotype has more than one count but fewer than ten. The chain joins TRBV7-2 to TRBJ2-5, with a possible D match to TRBD1 (7 bases). The CDR3 contains 15 residues. Looked up from germline, CDR1 is SGHTA and CDR2 is FQGNSA. The ends were cut back, 1 base at V and 5 bases at J, with 14 bases in the middle. The CDR3, as DNA: TGTGCCAGCAGCTTAGTTGGAGGGGGCAGGGAGACCCAGTACTTC. It encodes CASSLVGGGRETQYF.

The CDR3 sequence: CASSLWGNTNSPLHF. The CDR3 nucleotides are TGTGCCAGCAGTTTATGGGGCAATACGAATTCACCCCTCCACTTT. V gene TRBV27 combines with J gene TRBJ1-6, with D possibly TRBD1 on 5 matching bases. Between the trimmed V and J ends, which lost 1 base and 7 bases, there was a span of 11 bases. In germline, CDR1 is MNHEY, CDR2 SMNVEV (reference sequence). This CDR3 spans 15 amino acids.

The table lists this clonotype with a few counts. This chain connects TRBV6-1 to TRBJ2-1, with 7 bases fitting TRBD1. The V segment lost 6 bases and the J segment 5 bases; nucleotides outside the gene matches: 7. CDR1 and CDR2 (germline): MNHNS, SASEGT. The CDR3 sequence is 14 residues long. The CDR3 reads CASRSTGSNNEQFF. The CDR3 nucleotides read TGTGCCAGCAGGTCGACAGGGTCCAACAATGAGCAGTTCTTC.

The chain combines TRBV7-6 with TRBJ2-7; D gene unclear. V was trimmed by 0 bases and J by 5 bases, leaving 14 bases between them. This CDR3 contains 15 residues. Germline lookup yields CDR1 SGHVS and CDR2 FNYEAQ. The CDR3 region is CASSLAVGKIHEQYF. Written as DNA, the CDR3 is TGTGCCAGCAGCTTAGCGGTCGGCAAGATCCACGAGCAGTACTTC.

This clonotype turned up a few times. This chain connects TRBV29-1 to TRBJ2-1; D unclear. V was clipped by 6 bases and J by 8 bases, with 17 bases between them. In germline, CDR1 is SQVTM, CDR2 ANQGSEA. The CDR3 contains 13 residues. The CDR3 protein is CSVVNSRTYEQFF. As DNA, the CDR3 is TGCAGCGTCGTAAACTCCCGCACCTATGAGCAGTTCTTC.